This entry lists 6 T cell receptor beta chains sequenced from one sample in a study of T-cell memory formation after mild COVID-19. MiXCR was run by TCRdb on the 5' RACE reads, yielding one entry per CDR3 protein. The data hold about 350,000 distinct CDR3 sequences, with approximately 14% observed a single time. Material for sequencing was PBMCs or a T cell subset sorted from them (not recorded which). The source is a young man who had mild COVID-19 (a few samples of this study predate the infection). Cell type and time point are not known.

This clonotype was found a few times. V and J are TRBV20-1 and TRBJ2-1; the D gene is possibly TRBD2 (6 bases). Trimming cost V 8 bases and J 5 bases, with 19 bases left between them. The CDR3 has 14 residues. CDR1 is DFQATT, CDR2 SNEGSKA, per germline (reference sequence). CDR3 sequence reads: CSSLLANRNNEQFF. As DNA, the CDR3 is TGCAGTTCCTTGCTAGCGAACCGGAACAATGAGCAGTTCTTC.

This clonotype has more than one count but fewer than ten. J is TRBJ2-7 and V is TRBV7-9, with D maybe TRBD1 (6 bases). Germline-derived CDR1 and CDR2 are SEHNR and FQNEAQ (reference sequence). The length of the CDR3 is 15 residues. V lost 5 bases and J 5 bases, leaving 19 bases between the germline ends. The CDR3 loop reads CASSNGAWGRDEQYV. The CDR3 DNA sequence: TGTGCCAGCAGCAATGGAGCATGGGGGCGGGACGAGCAGTACGTC.

In its sample, this clonotype was seen many times. The chain carries TRBV5-1 and TRBJ2-5, with 7 bases aligning to TRBD1. The V segment lost 0 bases and the J segment 3 bases; nucleotides outside the gene matches: 5. CDR1 is SGHRS, CDR2 YFSETQ, per germline. There are 15 residues in the CDR3. The CDR3 is CASSLAEGAKETQYF. In nucleotides, the CDR3 is TGCGCCAGCAGCTTGGCCGAGGGGGCAAAAGAGACCCAGTACTTC.

The chain has TRBV6-5 and TRBJ2-3; possible D gene TRBD2, 6 bases. The CDR3 sequence is 15 residues long. Germline V lookup: CDR1 MNHEY, CDR2 SVGAGI. V lost 0 bases and J lost 1, with 8 bases in between. The CDR3 is CASSYSEGRTDTQYF. As DNA, the CDR3 is TGTGCCAGCAGTTACTCGGAGGGTCGCACAGATACGCAGTATTTT.

This clonotype was counted only a few times. The chain couples TRBV18 to TRBJ1-5; D gene uncertain. The CDR3 is made up of 15 amino acids. Germline V gene lookup returns CDR1 KGHSH and CDR2 LQKENI. V lost 3 bases and J 3 bases, leaving 12 bases between the germline ends. In DNA, the CDR3 is TGTGCCAGCTCACCCTTGGAACATGCCAATCAGCCCCAGCATTTT. Amino acids: CASSPLEHANQPQHF. The full variable domain, with the rest looked up from reference TRBV18 and TRBJ1-5, is NAGVMQNPRHLVRRRGQEARLRCSPMKGHSHVYWYRQLPEEGLKFMVYLQKENIIDESGMPKERFSAEFPKEGPSILRIQQVVRGDSAAYFCASSPLEHANQPQHFGDGTRLSIL.

The sample holds many counts of this clonotype. The chain has TRBV4-1 and TRBJ2-1; D ambiguous. V gave up 0 bases and J gave up 0 bases, with 9 bases separating them. The CDR3 extends over 16 amino acids. From germline, CDR1 is MGHRA and CDR2 YSYEKL. The CDR3 region has the DNA TGCGCCAGCAGCCAAGATCGGGCTAGCTCCTACAATGAGCAGTTCTTC. Protein sequence: CASSQDRASSYNEQFF.